This entry lists 20 T cell receptor beta chains sequenced from one sample in a study of T cell repertoires in cytomegalovirus infection. TCRdb reprocessed the reads via MiXCR and lists one record per CDR3 protein. The data show 680,000 or so distinct CDR3 sequences, approximately 34% seen once. Sequencing was performed on PBMCs. These receptors originate from a human donor in good health (CMV status not recorded). Some clones in this sample may be carry-over from other donors' samples.

This clonotype was seen ten or more times. This chain connects TRBV7-6 to TRBJ1-2, with D tentatively TRBD1 (5 bases). Germline loops: CDR1 SGHVS, CDR2 FNYEAQ. There are 15 residues in the CDR3. Trimming removed 4 bases from V and 2 bases from J, with 14 bases in between. CDR3 residues: CASSSRPGPNYGYTF. The CDR3 coding sequence is TGTGCCAGCAGCTCCCGGCCGGGACCGAACTATGGCTACACCTTC.

The V call is TRBV12-3 or TRBV12-4, the J call TRBJ2-2; no reliable D call. With 3 bases removed from V and 1 base from J, the gap between germline ends came to 12 bases. The CDR3 spans 16 residues. The CDR3 spells CASSLRVVGNTGELFF. In DNA, the CDR3 is TGTGCCAGCAGTTTGCGAGTTGTAGGGAACACCGGGGAGCTGTTTTTT.

This clonotype was recorded at least ten times. The chain combines TRBV7-8 with TRBJ2-3; D is undetermined. The V and J ends lost 3 bases and 1 base respectively, with 8 bases between them. CDR3 length: 14 residues. Germline V CDR1 and CDR2: SGHVS, FQNEAQ. This CDR3 reads CASSFAVRTDTQYF. DNA for the CDR3: TGTGCCAGCAGCTTCGCGGTCCGCACAGATACGCAGTATTTT.

This chain links TRBV18 with TRBJ2-1; TRBD2 agrees at 11 bases. CDR3 length equals 14 residues. V dropped 8 bases and J dropped 7; count of bases not matched to a gene: 7. Looked up from germline, CDR1 is KGHSH and CDR2 is LQKENI. The CDR3 reads CASTQGLAVNEQFF. CDR3 DNA: TGTGCCAGCACCCAGGGACTAGCGGTGAATGAGCAGTTCTTC.

The chain uses TRBV7-6 and TRBJ1-2; TRBD1 might be the D (6 bases). The CDR3 is made up of 15 amino acids. The germline gives CDR1 SGHVS, CDR2 FNYEAQ. Trimming pared 5 bases from V and 0 bases from J, leaving 13 bases between. The CDR3 region is CASSGVRDTNYGYTF. The CDR3 coding sequence is TGTGCCAGCAGCGGGGTCCGGGACACTAACTATGGCTACACCTTC.

This clonotype came up many times. V is TRBV7-8 and J is TRBJ1-5; a weak D match, TRBD1 (5 bases). The V and J ends lost 0 bases and 3 bases respectively, with 9 bases between them. The germline V gene has CDR1 SGHVS and CDR2 FQNEAQ. The CDR3 length is 15 residues. CDR3 bases: TGTGCCAGCAGCTTAGCGCTAGGGGACAATCAGCCCCAGCATTTT. It yields the protein CASSLALGDNQPQHF. The variable domain in full, with the rest retrieved from reference TRBV7-8 and TRBJ1-5, is GAGVSQSPRYKVAKRGQDVALRCDPISGHVSLFWYQQALGQGPEFLTYFQNEAQLDKSGLPSDRFFAERPEGSVSTLKIQRTQQEDSAVYLCASSLALGDNQPQHFGDGTRLSIL.

This clonotype was counted only a few times. The chain joins TRBV4-1 to TRBJ1-3; D ambiguous. The germline V gene encodes CDR1 MGHRA and CDR2 YSYEKL. The CDR3 runs to 13 residues. The V and J ends lost 5 bases and 9 bases respectively, with 14 bases between them. Written as DNA, the CDR3 is TGCGCCAGCAGCTACCCCCACGGTGGCACCATATATTTT. Translating gives CASSYPHGGTIYF.

The rearrangement links TRBV28 to TRBJ2-2; unclear D gene. The germline V gene encodes CDR1 MDHEN and CDR2 SYDVKM. Trimming took 10 bases from V and 1 from J, leaving 10 bases between them. The length of the CDR3 is 13 residues. The CDR3 is CATKSVNTGELFF. CDR3 in DNA: TGTGCCACCAAGAGTGTGAACACCGGGGAGCTGTTTTTT.

A word on this clonotype: This sequence may be a read error, since a much larger clone differs from it by one base. Lacking the conserved final phenylalanine or tryptophan, this CDR3 likely reflects a read error. The CDR3 DNA follows: TGTGCCAGCAGCTGGATGTCCGGGACTAGCGGGAGTTCATACAATGAGCAGTTCTTA. As protein: CASSWMSGTSGSSYNEQFL. J is TRBJ2-1 and V is TRBV7-2; 14 bases agree with TRBD2. CDR1 is SGHTA, CDR2 FQGNSA, per germline. V shed 4 bases and J 4 bases; nucleotides not matched to a gene: 12. This CDR3 region has 19 residues.

The J gene is TRBJ2-1, the V gene TRBV7-9, with 13 bases matching TRBD2. The ends lost 5 bases at V and 9 bases at J; junction bases unmatched: 10. Germline lookup yields CDR1 SEHNR and CDR2 FQNEAQ (reference sequence). CDR3 length equals 16 residues. CDR3 in DNA: TGTGCCAGCAGCCAAGCCGGGACTAGCGGGACTGCTGAGCAGTTCTTC. This gives the protein CASSQAGTSGTAEQFF.

The gene calls are TRBV27 and TRBJ2-3; D perhaps matches TRBD2 (5 bases). The CDR3 runs 12 residues. The V gene's germline CDR1 is MNHEY and CDR2 SMNVEV (reference sequence). V lost 6 bases and J lost 8, with 12 bases in between. CDR3 bases: TGTGCCAGCAGCGTCCCCACTAGTACGCAGTATTTT. Encoded protein: CASSVPTSTQYF.

This clonotype was counted ten times or more. The V call is TRBV7-8, the J call TRBJ1-3, with 9 bases fitting TRBD1. The V gene's germline CDR1 is SGHVS and CDR2 FQNEAQ. V was clipped by 4 bases and J by 4 bases; unmatched bases: 5. The CDR3 contains 15 residues. CDR3 sequence (DNA): TGTGCCAGCAGCTCAACAGGGGGCTCGGGAAACACCATATATTTT. Its protein is CASSSTGGSGNTIYF.

This chain connects TRBV7-6 to TRBJ2-5; 13 positions agree with TRBD2. V gave up 6 bases and J gave up 6 bases; unmatched junction bases: 4. CDR1 is SGHVS, CDR2 FNYEAQ, per germline. CDR3 size: 14 residues. The CDR3 DNA reads TGTGCCAGCAGTCCCGGGACTAGCGGGAAGACCCAGTACTTC. It translates to CASSPGTSGKTQYF.

The chain's CDR3 is CASSSPTGLAGESYNEQFF. Here the CDR3 DNA reads TGTGCCAGCAGTTCCCCAACGGGACTAGCGGGAGAATCCTACAATGAGCAGTTCTTC. The gene calls are TRBV27 and TRBJ2-1; 14 bases are shared with TRBD2. The J segment lost 1 base and the V segment lost 4 bases, leaving 9 bases of the junction unmatched. Germline CDR1 MNHEY, CDR2 SMNVEV (reference sequence). This CDR3 is 19 amino acids long.

The chain carries TRBV28 and TRBJ1-4; D call uncertain. The CDR3 sequence is 13 residues long. Germline V gene sequence: CDR1 MDHEN, CDR2 SYDVKM. V was shortened by 2 bases and J by 7 bases, with 8 bases between the two germline ends. CDR3 protein: CASSLRSSEKLFF. The CDR3 DNA follows: TGTGCCAGCAGTTTACGGAGCAGTGAAAAACTGTTTTTT. The full variable domain, completed using reference TRBV28 and TRBJ1-4, is DVKVTQSSRYLVKRTGEKVFLECVQDMDHENMFWYRQDPGLGLRLIYFSYDVKMKEKGDIPEGYSVSREKKERFSLILESASTNQTSMYLCASSLRSSEKLFFGSGTQLSVL.

The rearrangement uses TRBV6-6 and TRBJ2-7, with a possible D match to TRBD1 (6 bases). This CDR3 has 12 residues. The V end lost 11 bases, the J end lost 9 bases, and 20 bases lay between the germline ends. Germline V gives CDR1 MNHNY, CDR2 SVGAGI (reference sequence). The CDR3 is CACTGSSLGQYF. CDR3 coding DNA: TGTGCCTGCACAGGGTCGTCCTTAGGGCAGTACTTC.

This clonotype was seen repeatedly, ten times or more. This chain links TRBV7-8 with TRBJ2-7; no clear D gene. The length of the CDR3 is 13 residues. V dropped 4 bases and J dropped 5 bases, with 12 bases sitting between them. Looked up from germline, CDR1 is SGHVS and CDR2 is FQNEAQ. CDR3 in amino acids: CASSSRKADEQYF. CDR3 coding DNA: TGTGCCAGCAGCTCCCGGAAGGCCGACGAGCAGTACTTC. The full variable domain, with the rest looked up from reference TRBV7-8 and TRBJ2-7, is GAGVSQSPRYKVAKRGQDVALRCDPISGHVSLFWYQQALGQGPEFLTYFQNEAQLDKSGLPSDRFFAERPEGSVSTLKIQRTQQEDSAVYLCASSSRKADEQYFGPGTRLTVT.

This chain uses TRBV24-1 with TRBJ2-2, with D unclear. The V and J ends lost 4 bases and 7 bases respectively, with 6 bases between them. The CDR3 totals 12 residues. CDR1 and CDR2 (germline): KGHDR, SFDVKD. The DNA for the CDR3 is TGTGCCACCAGTGACCGTCACGGGGAGCTGTTTTTT. Translating it yields CATSDRHGELFF.

This clonotype was detected only a few times. The gene calls are TRBV28 and TRBJ1-5, with TRBD1 identical over 9 bases. This CDR3 is 16 amino acids long. Trimming at V came to 6 bases and at J to 11 bases, leaving 17 bases not matched to a gene. Looked up from germline, CDR1 is MDHEN and CDR2 is SYDVKM. CDR3 protein: CASSFLGTGWKVAQHF. CDR3 nucleotides: TGTGCCAGCAGCTTTCTCGGGACAGGGTGGAAGGTGGCCCAGCATTTT.

The genes are TRBV7-9 and TRBJ2-3; the match to TRBD1 covers 12 bases. Germline V gene data show CDR1 as SEHNR and CDR2 as FQNEAQ (reference sequence). This CDR3 has 15 amino acids. Trimming cost V 6 bases and J 4 bases; bases outside gene matches: 5. CDR3 sequence (DNA): TGTGCCAGCAGGTCCGGGACAGGGGGCGCAGATACGCAGTATTTT. It translates to CASRSGTGGADTQYF.